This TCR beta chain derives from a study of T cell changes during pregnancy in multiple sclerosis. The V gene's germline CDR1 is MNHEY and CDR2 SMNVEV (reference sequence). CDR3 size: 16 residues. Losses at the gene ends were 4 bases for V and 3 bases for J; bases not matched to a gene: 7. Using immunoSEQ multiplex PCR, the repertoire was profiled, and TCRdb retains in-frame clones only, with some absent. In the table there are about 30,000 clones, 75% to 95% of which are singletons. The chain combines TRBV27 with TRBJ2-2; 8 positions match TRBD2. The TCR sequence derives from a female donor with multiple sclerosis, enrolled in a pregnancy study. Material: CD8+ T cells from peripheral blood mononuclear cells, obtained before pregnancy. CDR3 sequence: CASSSPQREYTGELFF. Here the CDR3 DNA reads TGTGCCAGCAGTTCCCCCCAGCGGGAGTACACCGGGGAGCTGTTTTTT.